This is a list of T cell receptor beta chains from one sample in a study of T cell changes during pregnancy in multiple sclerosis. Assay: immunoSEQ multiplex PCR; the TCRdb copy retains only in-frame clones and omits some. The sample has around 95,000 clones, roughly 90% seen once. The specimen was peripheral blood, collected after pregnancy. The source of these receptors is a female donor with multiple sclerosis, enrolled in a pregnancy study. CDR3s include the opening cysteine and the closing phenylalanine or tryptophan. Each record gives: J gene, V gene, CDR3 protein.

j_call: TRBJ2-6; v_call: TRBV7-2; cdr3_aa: CASSRGGTAGANVLTF
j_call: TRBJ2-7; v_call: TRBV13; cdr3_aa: CASSRIRLAGVGSGKDEQYF
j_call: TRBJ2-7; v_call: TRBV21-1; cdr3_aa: CASSNQGRAEQYF
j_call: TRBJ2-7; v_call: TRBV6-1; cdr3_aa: CASSALSYEQYF
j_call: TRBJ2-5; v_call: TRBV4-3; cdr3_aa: CASSHDRTLGETQYF
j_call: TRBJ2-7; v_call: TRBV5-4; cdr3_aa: CASSPTDSTLTYF
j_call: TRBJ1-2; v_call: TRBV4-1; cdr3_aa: CASRLGGTTNYGYTF
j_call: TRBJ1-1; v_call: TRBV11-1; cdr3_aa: CASSPQVGNTEAFF
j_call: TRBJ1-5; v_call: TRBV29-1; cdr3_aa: CSVDSRGDIAGQPQHF
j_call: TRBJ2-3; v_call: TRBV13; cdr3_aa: CASSLAGEDTQYF
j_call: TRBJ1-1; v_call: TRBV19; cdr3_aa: CASSPGWVRMLTEAFF
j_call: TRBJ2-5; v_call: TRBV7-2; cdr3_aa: CASSSAGGRGETQYF
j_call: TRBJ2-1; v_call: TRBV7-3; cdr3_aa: CASSSSGPYNEQFF
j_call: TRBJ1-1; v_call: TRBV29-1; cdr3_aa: CSVQGLRINSEAFF
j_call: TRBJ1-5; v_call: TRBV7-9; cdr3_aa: CASRPRHRVGSNQPQHF
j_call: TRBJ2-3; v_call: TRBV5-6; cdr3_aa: CASSLFQTGGTDTQYF